Each of the 26 T cell receptor beta chains below was sequenced from the same sample in a study of blood T cell repertoires in COVID-19. The data were produced by immunoSEQ multiplex PCR, yet TCRdb's version contains in-frame clones alone and is incomplete. This table has about 410,000 clones, around nine tenths appearing once. The sample was PBMCs or T cells enriched from blood (not recorded which). The origin of the receptors is a woman in her 30s who had recovered from COVID-19.

J is TRBJ2-7 and V is TRBV1; the table's D call of TRBD2 was not tested on the DNA. TRBV1 is a known pseudogene. This CDR3 is built from 16 residues. The CDR3 DNA reads as TGCACCAGCAGCCAACCCCTGAGGGCGGGAGGAAGCGAGCAGTACTTC. This encodes CTSSQPLRAGGSEQYF.

To note about this clone: A read error may account for a junction end that differs from germline. This chain connects TRBV27 to TRBJ1-3, with D perhaps TRBD1 (6 bases). The CDR3 covers 15 residues. Germline CDR1 and CDR2: MNHEY and SMNVEV (reference sequence). Written as DNA, the CDR3 is TGTGCCAGCAGTCTATCAGGGGCGGCTGGAAACACCATATATTTT. This sequence encodes CASSLSGAAGNTIYF.

The chain recombines TRBV5-1 with TRBJ2-7, with D possibly matching TRBD2 (5 bases). The V gene's germline CDR1 is SGHRS and CDR2 YFSETQ. This CDR3 spans 15 amino acids. V dropped 4 bases and J dropped 0 bases, with 14 bases sitting between them. CDR3 in DNA: TGCGCCAGCAGCACGGGAACCATGAGCTCCTACGAGCAGTACTTC. It translates to CASSTGTMSSYEQYF.

The chain uses TRBV19 and TRBJ1-4; D is ambiguous. Per the germline V gene, CDR1 is LNHDA and CDR2 is SQIVND (reference sequence). The CDR3 extends over 17 amino acids. V lost 9 bases to trimming and J lost 4 bases, with 24 bases between them. CDR3 amino acids: CASKHGVLAAGNEKLFF. The CDR3, as DNA: TGTGCCAGCAAACACGGAGTGCTGGCAGCGGGTAATGAAAAACTGTTTTTT. Based on the CDR3 plus reference TRBV19 and TRBJ1-4, the full variable domain is DGGITQSPKYLFRKEGQNVTLSCEQNLNHDAMYWYRQDPGQGLRLIYYSQIVNDFQKGDIAEGYSVSREKKESFPLTVTSAQKNPTAFYLCASKHGVLAAGNEKLFFGSGTQLSVL.

In the case of this clone: The same CDR3 is also encoded by other DNA sequences in this sample. The rearrangement joins TRBV4-1 to TRBJ1-5, with a tentative D call TRBD1 (6 bases). V was cut by 6 bases and J by 7 bases, with 16 bases left in between. Germline assignment: CDR1 MGHRA and CDR2 YSYEKL. The CDR3 is made up of 14 amino acids. CDR3 sequence reads: CASSHSQGLQPQHF. The CDR3 region has the DNA TGCGCCAGCAGTCACTCTCAGGGGTTACAGCCCCAGCATTTT.

The V and J genes are TRBV5-1 and TRBJ2-1; the match to TRBD2 covers 11 bases. The CDR3 is 15 residues long. Germline loops: CDR1 SGHRS, CDR2 YFSETQ. V dropped 5 bases and J dropped 7; count of bases not matched to a gene: 8. The CDR3 loop is CASRVGTSGVNEQFF. CDR3 nucleotide sequence: TGCGCCAGCAGGGTTGGGACTAGCGGTGTGAATGAGCAGTTCTTC. The entire variable domain, with the rest obtained from reference TRBV5-1 and TRBJ2-1, is as follows: KAGVTQTPRYLIKTRGQQVTLSCSPISGHRSVSWYQQTPGQGLQFLFEYFSETQRNKGNFPGRFSGRQFSNSRSEMNVSTLELGDSALYLCASRVGTSGVNEQFFGPGTRLTVL.

The genes are TRBV24-1 and TRBJ1-5; the D is unclear. Germline assignment: CDR1 KGHDR and CDR2 SFDVKD. The germline V and J ends were trimmed by 2 bases and 3 bases, with 13 bases remaining between them. There are 16 residues in the CDR3. The CDR3 reads CATSDSRSGTNQPQHF. CDR3 DNA: TGTGCCACCAGTGATTCCAGGTCCGGAACCAATCAGCCCCAGCATTTT.

The V and J genes are TRBV28 and TRBJ1-5, with TRBD1 matching over 7 bases. This CDR3 has 16 amino acids. Trimming cost V 1 base and J 4 bases; bases outside gene matches: 7. Germline values: CDR1 MDHEN, CDR2 SYDVKM. CDR3 DNA: TGTGCCAGCAGTTTATTGGGGCAGGGGGTAAATCAGCCCCAGCATTTT. It translates to CASSLLGQGVNQPQHF.

CDR3 in amino acids: CAWSSGEPNYGYTF. Here the CDR3 DNA reads TGTGCCTGGAGTTCGGGGGAGCCTAACTATGGCTACACCTTC. The chain recombines TRBV30 with TRBJ1-2, with D perhaps matching TRBD1 (5 bases). V was pared by 2 bases and J by 0 bases, with 10 bases between. Germline loops: CDR1 GTSNPN, CDR2 SVGIG (reference sequence). CDR3 length equals 14 residues.

The V and J genes are TRBV9 and TRBJ1-1; weak D call: TRBD1 (6 bases). Looked up from germline, CDR1 is SGDLS and CDR2 is YYNGEE. V was cut by 2 bases and J by 4 bases, with 9 bases left in between. This CDR3 spans 13 amino acids. CDR3: CASSVGAATEAFF. In DNA form, the CDR3 reads TGTGCCAGCAGCGTGGGGGCGGCCACTGAAGCTTTCTTT.

This sequence joins TRBV11-1 and TRBJ1-1, with a possible D match to TRBD1 (6 bases). The V end was cut by 5 bases, the J end by 7 bases, with 8 bases between. This CDR3 is built from 11 residues. Germline lookup yields CDR1 SGHAT and CDR2 FQDESV (reference sequence). Here the CDR3 reads CASSRGGEAFF. DNA for the CDR3: TGTGCCAGCAGCCGAGGGGGTGAAGCTTTCTTT.

A single count supports this clone. V is TRBV5-4 and J is TRBJ1-4; 9 bases map to TRBD1. The CDR3 runs 17 residues. Trimming removed 0 bases from V and 6 bases from J; junction bases left unmatched: 9. CDR1 is SGHNT and CDR2 is YYREEE in the germline V gene (reference sequence). The CDR3 DNA follows: TGTGCCAGCAGCTTGGCCACAGGGGGCGGATCTGATGAAAAACTGTTTTTT. As protein: CASSLATGGGSDEKLFF.

CDR3: CASSRQGRENQPQHF. In DNA, the CDR3 is TGTGCCAGCAGTCGACAGGGGCGGGAAAATCAGCCCCAGCATTTT. V and J are TRBV6-5 and TRBJ1-5, with 8 bases that match TRBD1. The CDR3 runs 15 residues. Germline lookup yields CDR1 MNHEY and CDR2 SVGAGI. The ends lost 5 bases at V and 4 bases at J; junction bases unmatched: 7.

The genes are TRBV27 and TRBJ1-1; D remains ambiguous. The ends were cut back, 4 bases at V and 1 base at J, with 10 bases in the middle. There are 14 residues in the CDR3. Looked up from germline, CDR1 is MNHEY and CDR2 is SMNVEV (reference sequence). The CDR3 region is CASSSHVANTEAFF. As DNA, the CDR3 is TGTGCCAGCAGTTCCCATGTGGCGAACACTGAAGCTTTCTTT.

The chain carries TRBV10-3 and TRBJ2-7; 8 positions match TRBD2. CDR3 length: 17 amino acids. The junction had 9 bases not matched to a gene; V was cut back by 0 bases and J by 2 bases. Germline V gene sequence: CDR1 ENHRY, CDR2 SYGVKD. This chain's CDR3 is CAISESTGGLRAYEQYF. CDR3 DNA sequence: TGTGCCATCAGTGAGTCGACGGGGGGGCTTCGGGCCTACGAGCAGTACTTC.

The CDR3 DNA sequence: TGTGCCAGCAGCTCCCTCCCTGAGCAGTTCTTC. Translating it yields CASSSLPEQFF. The chain is built from TRBV7-2 and TRBJ2-1; no clear D gene. This CDR3 region has 11 residues. The germline CDR1 and CDR2 sequences are SGHTA and FQGNSA. V was cut by 4 bases and J by 9 bases, with 7 bases left in between.

The gene calls are TRBV29-1 and TRBJ1-2, with TRBD1 matching over 8 bases. This CDR3 is built from 12 residues. The trim removed 5 bases at V and 8 bases at J, leaving 7 bases unmatched. The germline V gene encodes CDR1 SQVTM and CDR2 ANQGSEA. CDR3 in DNA: TGCAGCGTTAGGCAGGGGGCGCGGGGCTACACCTTC. Its protein is CSVRQGARGYTF.

The genes are TRBV18 and TRBJ2-1; TRBD1 is a possible D gene (6 bases). V was shortened by 5 bases and J by 0 bases, with 20 bases between the two germline ends. Germline V lookup: CDR1 KGHSH, CDR2 LQKENI. The CDR3 has 18 residues. The CDR3 region is CASSAVPRQGLSYNEQFF. The CDR3 DNA reads as TGTGCCAGCTCAGCAGTGCCAAGGCAGGGGCTCTCCTACAATGAGCAGTTCTTC.

This clone was seen a few times. The chain uses TRBV9 and TRBJ2-1; D not certain. Germline CDR1 reads SGDLS; CDR2 reads YYNGEE. The CDR3 contains 13 residues. V was cut by 1 base and J by 7 bases, with 9 bases left in between. CDR3 coding DNA: TGTGCCAGCAGCGTACTAGGAGAGAATGAGCAGTTCTTC. It encodes CASSVLGENEQFF.

J is TRBJ2-1 and V is TRBV6-5; the match to TRBD1 covers 9 bases. The CDR3 runs 14 residues. J was trimmed by 9 bases and V by 8 bases; bases with no gene match: 11. CDR1 and CDR2 from the germline V gene are MNHEY and SVGAGI. CDR3 sequence reads: CASASLTGGGEQFF. The CDR3 coding sequence is TGTGCCAGCGCCTCCCTTACAGGGGGCGGTGAGCAGTTCTTC.

V is TRBV5-6 and J is TRBJ2-2; TRBD1 matches at 9 bases. CDR1 is SGHDT, CDR2 YYEEEE, per germline. There are 15 residues in the CDR3. V shed 3 bases, J shed 3 bases, and the junction held 3 bases outside the gene matches. The CDR3 region is CASSSGQGYTGELFF. The CDR3 nucleotides are TGTGCCAGCAGCTCCGGACAGGGGTACACCGGGGAGCTGTTTTTT.

This sequence joins TRBV5-1 and TRBJ1-5, with TRBD1 identical over 8 bases. Germline CDR1 SGHRS, CDR2 YFSETQ. The CDR3 spans 15 residues. The trim removed 3 bases at V and 3 bases at J, leaving 5 bases unmatched. The CDR3 DNA reads TGCGCCAGCAGCTCGACAGGGGACCCCAATCAGCCCCAGCATTTT. Translating it yields CASSSTGDPNQPQHF.

V is TRBV6-5 and J is TRBJ1-1, with 9 nucleotides matching TRBD1. The V and J ends lost 2 bases and 4 bases, in that order; junction bases with no gene match: 8. The CDR3 spans 16 residues. The V gene's germline CDR1 is MNHEY and CDR2 SVGAGI. This chain's CDR3 is CASSYGTGMGFTEAFF. The CDR3 nucleotides read TGTGCCAGCAGTTACGGGACAGGGATGGGGTTCACTGAAGCTTTCTTT.

The V and J genes are TRBV10-3 and TRBJ1-3; TRBD1 is a possible D gene (6 bases). CDR1 and CDR2 from the germline V gene are ENHRY and SYGVKD. The CDR3 runs to 17 residues. Trimming cost V 7 bases and J 1 base, with 20 bases left between them. CDR3 in DNA: TGTGCCATCATGGGGATCAGGCAGGGGCCATCTGGAAACACCATATATTTT. Protein product: CAIMGIRQGPSGNTIYF.

This chain links TRBV5-6 with TRBJ2-1, with D unclear. Between the trimmed V and J ends, which lost 0 bases and 5 bases, there was a span of 12 bases. The V gene's germline CDR1 is SGHDT and CDR2 YYEEEE. CDR3 length: 15 residues. The CDR3 sequence: CASSLGADIHNEQFF. In nucleotides, the CDR3 is TGTGCCAGCAGCTTGGGGGCAGATATCCACAATGAGCAGTTCTTC.

The V call is TRBV4-1, the J call TRBJ1-2, with 11 bases fitting TRBD1. Trimming at V came to 0 bases and at J to 4 bases, leaving 16 bases not matched to a gene. CDR3 length equals 20 residues. From germline, CDR1 is MGHRA and CDR2 YSYEKL. CDR3 DNA sequence: TGCGCCAGCAGCCAAGAACCCTTAGCCGGGACAGGGGGTATCTCCTATGGCTACACCTTC. It yields the protein CASSQEPLAGTGGISYGYTF.